This TCR beta chain originates from a study of response to subunit inactivated influenza vaccine. Trimming stripped 4 bases from V and 0 bases from J, with 6 bases between. Germline CDR1 MNHEY, CDR2 SMNVEV (reference sequence). The CDR3 has 13 amino acids. This clonotype was counted a few times. In TCRdb, the RT-PCR reads were re-called with MiXCR into one record per CDR3 protein. The sample has about 170,000 distinct CDR3 sequences; 9.5% to 15% are singletons. The sample was also reused in another study, on T cells expressing NK-cell markers. Turning to that study: 5'RACE template switching with UMIs generated TCR beta cDNA. The eight sequenced donors comprised seven who were HCMV-seropositive and one who was seronegative.

V is TRBV27 and J is TRBJ2-5; D uncertain. This clonotype originated in a man aged 50-59 years who received an inactivated influenza vaccine. Sequences were derived from CD8+ T cells sorted from PBMCs, sampled 11 to 12 days after vaccination. The CDR3 DNA sequence: TGTGCCAGCAGTTCCCCGTACCAAGAGACCCAGTACTTC. This gives the protein CASSSPYQETQYF.